This T cell receptor beta chain was identified in a study of blood T cells in healthy people across ages. Study findings and constraints: No one knew whether donors had CMV, which possibly confounded expanded clonotype changes.

Together with a sample-barcoded 5' primer, a J-beta primer mix was included in a second PCR lasting roughly 6 to 12 cycles. Using its own MiXCR run on the 5' RACE reads, TCRdb lists one record per CDR3 protein. Of around 1,000,000 distinct CDR3 sequences listed, approximately 25% were seen once; the top ten hold around 0.75%. On this clonotype itself: Its antigen is currently unknown.

The data were also submitted as part of a second study, on T cells of mothers and their children. That report notes: In this cohort, donors were a few healthy Caucasian mothers plus their six children. Over 8.5 million reads per mother and 2.5 million to 3 million per child were obtained.

The sequence came from a girl under 10 years old in good health. The sequenced sample consisted of blood.

This CDR3 is CASTPGKTGVDNEQFF. The CDR3 DNA reads TGTGCCAGCACCCCGGGGAAGACAGGGGTCGACAATGAGCAGTTCTTC. The rearrangement uses TRBV28 and TRBJ2-1, with TRBD1 matching over 8 bases. The CDR3 sequence is 16 residues long. Germline CDR1 reads MDHEN; CDR2 reads SYDVKM. Trimming took 7 bases from V and 5 from J; bases not matched to a gene: 13.